These 31 T cell receptor beta chains share one sample of origin, sequenced in a study of vaccination effects on CD4 cells after COVID-19. Ahead of sequencing, the ViraFEST assay grew antigen-specific CD4+ T cells using viral peptide pools. Cells that had been cultured for 9 to 10 days were the source of isolated CD4+ T cells. Of the BNT162b2 and mRNA-1273 vaccines, participants received two doses of one or the other. These receptors have no identified antigens. Here immunoSEQ multiplex PCR was the method, and the copy in TCRdb shows in-frame clones only, minus some. Of 75,000 or so clones in the sample, under 85% were seen once. The sample here was CD4+ T cells from PBMCs cultured with HCoV-OC43 spike peptides, taken after COVID-19 vaccination. Subset here: HCoV-OC43 spike overlapping peptide pool stimulation. The source of these receptors is a human donor who received a COVID-19 vaccine.

The J gene is TRBJ2-5, the V gene TRBV19; D remains unclear. The V and J ends lost 1 base and 7 bases respectively, with 16 bases between them. CDR3 length equals 15 residues. Germline CDR1 is LNHDA and CDR2 is SQIVND (reference sequence). The CDR3 spells CASSIGLGRPGTQYF. The CDR3 DNA reads TGTGCCAGTAGTATAGGGTTGGGCCGACCGGGGACCCAGTACTTC.

This chain joins TRBV19 and TRBJ1-4; D is perhaps TRBD1 (5 bases). The CDR3 extends over 16 amino acids. Trimming pared 3 bases from V and 1 base from J, leaving 12 bases between. Germline loops: CDR1 LNHDA, CDR2 SQIVND (reference sequence). The CDR3: CASSMGRTRTNEKLFF. CDR3 nucleotides: TGTGCCAGTAGTATGGGCAGGACAAGAACTAATGAAAAACTGTTTTTT. The whole variable domain, filled in from reference TRBV19 and TRBJ1-4, reads DGGITQSPKYLFRKEGQNVTLSCEQNLNHDAMYWYRQDPGQGLRLIYYSQIVNDFQKGDIAEGYSVSREKKESFPLTVTSAQKNPTAFYLCASSMGRTRTNEKLFFGSGTQLSVL.

The V call is TRBV11-2, the J call TRBJ1-2; 8 bases line up with TRBD1. Germline V lookup: CDR1 SGHAT, CDR2 FQNNGV. This CDR3 is built from 15 residues. Losses at the gene ends were 7 bases for V and 7 bases for J; bases not matched to a gene: 14. CDR3 DNA sequence: TGTGCCAGCAACCATGACTTTGGACAGGGCGGTGGCTACACCTTC. Encoded protein: CASNHDFGQGGGYTF.

The rearrangement joins TRBV7-9 to TRBJ2-1, with 8 nucleotides matching TRBD1. CDR1 is SEHNR and CDR2 is FQNEAQ in the germline V gene (reference sequence). The CDR3 consists of 15 residues. J lost 6 bases, V lost 5 bases, and 9 bases had no gene match. DNA of the CDR3: TGTGCCAGCAGCCGTTCAGGGGGCCGCTTCAATGAGCAGTTCTTC. This codes for CASSRSGGRFNEQFF.

The CDR3 bases are TGTGCCAGCAGCTCGATGGTGACTAGCGGGGCGAGCTCCTACAATGAGCAGTTCTTC. Its protein product is CASSSMVTSGASSYNEQFF. This sequence joins TRBV5-8 and TRBJ2-1, with TRBD2 matching 11 bases. J gave up 0 bases and V 3 bases, and 11 bases lay outside the gene matches. The CDR3 is 19 amino acids. CDR1 is SGHTS and CDR2 is YDEGEE in the germline V gene.

The V and J genes are TRBV28 and TRBJ2-7, with TRBD2 as a possible D gene (6 bases). The CDR3 covers 14 residues. Germline CDR1 reads MDHEN; CDR2 reads SYDVKM. V lost 5 bases, J lost 4 bases, and 15 bases lay in between. CDR3 amino acids: CASSRGGGLYEQYV. CDR3 sequence (DNA): TGTGCCAGCAGTCGGGGTGGGGGGTTGTACGAGCAGTACGTC.

The rearrangement joins TRBV7-3 to TRBJ1-2; 8 bases are a match to TRBD1. The V segment lost 5 bases and the J segment 5 bases; nucleotides outside the gene matches: 10. Germline CDR1 reads SGHTA; CDR2 reads FQGTGA. CDR3 length equals 15 residues. CDR3: CASSLTVQGDYGYTF. CDR3 in DNA: TGTGCCAGCAGCCTTACCGTACAGGGGGATTATGGCTACACCTTC.

The genes are TRBV7-2 and TRBJ2-3; the D gene is possibly TRBD2 (5 bases). The CDR3 consists of 14 residues. CDR1 is SGHTA, CDR2 FQGNSA, per germline. Trimming left V 5 bases short and J 2 bases short, with 11 bases between. The CDR3: CASSPRDSTDTQYF. The CDR3 DNA follows: TGTGCCAGCAGCCCTCGGGATTCCACAGATACGCAGTATTTT.

The J gene is TRBJ2-7, the V gene TRBV5-8, with TRBD2 as a possible D gene (6 bases). CDR3 length: 15 amino acids. The V and J ends lost 0 bases and 0 bases respectively, with 10 bases between them. CDR1 is SGHTS and CDR2 is YDEGEE in the germline V gene. The CDR3: CASSLGVAASYEQYV. The CDR3, as DNA: TGTGCCAGCAGCTTGGGAGTAGCGGCCTCCTACGAGCAGTACGTC.

The DNA of the CDR3 is TGTGCCAGCCGGGGTGGCGGGAAGACCCAGTACTTC. The encoded protein is CASRGGGKTQYF. This sequence joins TRBV3-1 (or the pseudogene TRBV3-2) and TRBJ2-5; TRBD2 might be the D (6 bases). Trimming left V 8 bases short and J 6 bases short, with 13 bases between. The CDR3 runs to 12 residues. CDR1 is LGHDT and CDR2 is YNNKEL in the germline V gene (reference sequence).

The chain employs TRBV6-5 and TRBJ1-2, with D uncertain. Germline-derived CDR1 and CDR2 are MNHEY and SVGAGI. The CDR3 is made up of 13 amino acids. V was trimmed by 5 bases and J by 4 bases, leaving 11 bases between them. CDR3 coding DNA: TGTGCCAGCAGTACCTCCGGTGGCTATGGCTACACCTTC. Its protein is CASSTSGGYGYTF.

This chain joins TRBV19 and TRBJ1-6, with TRBD1 identical over 8 bases. The CDR3 is 15 residues long. CDR1 LNHDA and CDR2 SQIVND come from the germline V gene (reference sequence). V shed 2 bases and J 7 bases; nucleotides not matched to a gene: 4. The CDR3 coding sequence is TGTGCCAGTAGTATACAGGGACAGGAGAATTCACCCCTCCACTTT. Amino acids: CASSIQGQENSPLHF.

This clone showed up just once. The chain couples TRBV6-5 to TRBJ1-2; possible D gene TRBD1, 6 bases. The CDR3 sequence is 13 residues long. Germline V gene data show CDR1 as MNHEY and CDR2 as SVGAGI. With 2 bases removed from V and 2 bases from J, the gap between germline ends came to 6 bases. CDR3 in amino acids: CASSYGQNYGYTF. Written as DNA, the CDR3 is TGTGCCAGCAGTTACGGACAGAACTATGGCTACACCTTC.

CDR3 loop: CASSYSGRNTGELFF. The CDR3 coding sequence is TGTGCCAGCAGTTACTCGGGACGAAACACCGGGGAGCTGTTTTTT. V is TRBV6-2 or TRBV6-3 and J is TRBJ2-2; perhaps D is TRBD1 or TRBD2 (5 bases each). The CDR3 totals 15 residues. The V and J ends lost 0 bases and 2 bases respectively, with 7 bases between them. CDR1 and CDR2 (germline): MNHEY, SVGEGT.

J is TRBJ2-4 and V is TRBV7-9; D is unclear. The germline V gene encodes CDR1 SEHNR and CDR2 FQNEAQ (reference sequence). V gave up 5 bases and J gave up 0 bases, with 14 bases separating them. The CDR3 sequence is 16 residues long. CDR3: CASSPDITLAKNIQYF. In nucleotides, the CDR3 is TGTGCCAGCAGCCCCGATATAACCCTAGCCAAAAACATTCAGTACTTC.

The chain links TRBV5-1 to TRBJ1-3; 9 bases are shared with TRBD1. The V segment lost 4 bases and the J segment 1 base; nucleotides outside the gene matches: 9. The CDR3 is made up of 17 amino acids. Germline CDR1 is SGHRS and CDR2 is YFSETQ. The CDR3 DNA follows: TGCGCCAGCAGCCCAGGACAGGGGTACGAGTCTGGAAACACCATATATTTT. Translating gives CASSPGQGYESGNTIYF.

In this sample, this clone turned up a few times. The chain is built from TRBV9 and TRBJ2-5, with D unresolved. V was shortened by 7 bases and J by 2 bases, with 9 bases between the two germline ends. The CDR3 is 12 amino acids. The germline gives CDR1 SGDLS, CDR2 YYNGEE. The CDR3 DNA reads as TGTGCCAGCGCGACAAGTCAAGAGACCCAGTACTTC. It codes for CASATSQETQYF. The entire variable domain, with the rest obtained from reference TRBV9 and TRBJ2-5, is as follows: DSGVTQTPKHLITATGQRVTLRCSPRSGDLSVYWYQQSLDQGLQFLIQYYNGEERAKGNILERFSAQQFPDLHSELNLSSLELGDSALYFCASATSQETQYFGPGTRLLVL.

The chain employs TRBV6-5 and TRBJ2-7, with D maybe TRBD1 (5 bases). CDR1 and CDR2 (germline): MNHEY, SVGAGI. The CDR3 covers 14 residues. Deletions cut 2 bases from V and 6 bases from J, with 14 bases between. The CDR3 DNA sequence: TGTGCCAGCAGTTACCTGGCAGGGCGCGGCGAGCAGTACGTC. This encodes CASSYLAGRGEQYV.

The chain links TRBV4-1 to TRBJ2-1; D unresolved. Germline V gene lookup returns CDR1 MGHRA and CDR2 YSYEKL. Trimming shortened V by 0 bases and J by 1 base, and 7 bases separated the two germline ends. The CDR3 runs to 15 residues. The CDR3 DNA follows: TGCGCCAGCAGCCAAGATCTCCGGTCCTACAATGAGCAGTTCTTC. Protein sequence: CASSQDLRSYNEQFF.

The chain couples TRBV9 to TRBJ1-6, with TRBD1 matching 8 bases. The CDR3 is 17 amino acids. Germline V lookup: CDR1 SGDLS, CDR2 YYNGEE. V was clipped by 4 bases and J by 7 bases; unmatched bases: 13. CDR3 in DNA: TGTGCCAGCAGCCCCCGTCCCTTGACAGGGGAGAATTCACCCCTCCACTTT. Translation: CASSPRPLTGENSPLHF.

The rearrangement uses TRBV5-6 and TRBJ2-5; D assignment may be TRBD1 or TRBD2 (5 bases each). The V gene lost 6 bases and the J gene lost 2 bases, with 11 bases spanning the gap. The CDR3 runs 13 residues. The V gene's germline CDR1 is SGHDT and CDR2 YYEEEE. The CDR3 spells CASTPRGQETQYF. The CDR3 nucleotides are TGTGCCAGCACCCCGAGGGGTCAAGAGACCCAGTACTTC. Filled out from reference TRBV5-6 and TRBJ2-5, the complete variable domain reads DAGVTQSPTHLIKTRGQQVTLRCSPKSGHDTVSWYQQALGQGPQFIFQYYEEEERQRGNFPDRFSGHQFPNYSSELNVNALLLGDSALYLCASTPRGQETQYFGPGTRLLVL.

The rearrangement joins TRBV24-1 to TRBJ2-5; D possibly uses TRBD1 or TRBD2 (5 bases each). Trimming took off 4 bases at V and 9 bases at J, with 14 bases between the two ends. The CDR3 is made up of 13 amino acids. Germline CDR1 reads KGHDR; CDR2 reads SFDVKD. The CDR3 DNA is TGTGCCACCAGTGACCGGACACTCGGGGCCCAGTACTTC. It is translated as CATSDRTLGAQYF.

This rearrangement joins TRBV5-4 to TRBJ2-5; D is unresolved. Germline V gives CDR1 SGHNT, CDR2 YYREEE (reference sequence). The V and J ends lost 3 bases and 1 base respectively, with 1 base between them. The CDR3 is 11 amino acids. The CDR3 loop is CASSSQETQYF. Written as DNA, the CDR3 is TGTGCCAGCAGCTCCCAAGAGACCCAGTACTTC.

The chain has TRBV11-2 and TRBJ1-2, with a weak D call TRBD1 (6 bases). Germline CDR1 is SGHAT and CDR2 is FQNNGV. This CDR3 contains 15 residues. The germline V and J ends were trimmed by 5 bases and 4 bases, with 17 bases remaining between them. The CDR3 DNA reads TGTGCCAGCAGCCCCCCGGTGGGGGGGCTCTATGGCTACACCTTC. Translating it yields CASSPPVGGLYGYTF.

This clone was picked up a small number of times. The J gene is TRBJ1-5, the V gene TRBV19; D ambiguous. V was cut by 7 bases and J by 4 bases, with 20 bases left in between. Germline CDR1 and CDR2: LNHDA and SQIVND (reference sequence). This CDR3 has 16 amino acids. This CDR3 is CASKVEGRIMNQPQHF. In DNA, the CDR3 is TGTGCCAGTAAAGTCGAGGGCAGAATAATGAATCAGCCCCAGCATTTT. The full variable domain, with the rest looked up from reference TRBV19 and TRBJ1-5, is DGGITQSPKYLFRKEGQNVTLSCEQNLNHDAMYWYRQDPGQGLRLIYYSQIVNDFQKGDIAEGYSVSREKKESFPLTVTSAQKNPTAFYLCASKVEGRIMNQPQHFGDGTRLSIL.

The genes are TRBV5-8 and TRBJ2-5; 8 bases agree with TRBD2. J was trimmed by 2 bases and V by 1 base; bases with no gene match: 4. Germline-derived CDR1 and CDR2 are SGHTS and YDEGEE. This CDR3 is built from 15 residues. Written as DNA, the CDR3 is TGTGCCAGCAGCTTGAAAGGGACTAGTCAAGAGACCCAGTACTTC. The encoded protein is CASSLKGTSQETQYF. Using reference TRBV5-8 and TRBJ2-5 for the parts outside the CDR3, the full variable domain is EAGVTQSPTHLIKTRGQQATLRCSPISGHTSVYWYQQALGLGLQFLLWYDEGEERNRGNFPPRFSGRQFPNYSSELNVNALELEDSALYLCASSLKGTSQETQYFGPGTRLLVL.

The chain has TRBV7-7 and TRBJ2-1; 12 positions match TRBD1. The V segment lost 3 bases and the J segment 2 bases; nucleotides outside the gene matches: 2. The CDR3 spans 16 residues. Looked up from germline, CDR1 is SSHAT and CDR2 is FNYEAQ (reference sequence). As DNA, the CDR3 is TGTGCCAGCAGCTTTGGGACAGGGGGCGCCTACAATGAGCAGTTCTTC. As protein: CASSFGTGGAYNEQFF.

The chain has TRBV19 and TRBJ2-5, with D possibly TRBD1 on 5 matching bases. With 11 bases removed from V and 1 base from J, the gap between germline ends came to 14 bases. CDR1 and CDR2 (germline): LNHDA, SQIVND (reference sequence). CDR3 length equals 13 residues. The CDR3 is CASTPQGQETQYF. The CDR3 nucleotides are TGTGCCTCCACCCCGCAGGGCCAAGAGACCCAGTACTTC.

The CDR3 nucleotides are TGTGCCACCAGTGATCCGTCGACAGGCCCCCGGGGCTACACCTTC. Its translation is CATSDPSTGPRGYTF. V is TRBV24-1 and J is TRBJ1-2, with D perhaps TRBD1 (6 bases). There are 15 residues in the CDR3. Germline lookup yields CDR1 KGHDR and CDR2 SFDVKD. Trimming pared 3 bases from V and 8 bases from J, leaving 18 bases between.

This chain joins TRBV6-4 and TRBJ2-1; 9 bases match TRBD2. The germline V gene has CDR1 MRHNA and CDR2 SNTAGT. The CDR3 runs to 15 residues. V lost 6 bases, J lost 2 bases, and 5 bases stayed unmatched. The CDR3 region is CASSRLAETYNEQFF. CDR3 coding DNA: TGTGCCAGCAGCCGACTAGCGGAAACCTACAATGAGCAGTTCTTC.

This clone was detected once. The rearrangement uses TRBV5-5 and TRBJ2-5; D is tentatively TRBD1 or TRBD2 (5 bases each). The CDR3 consists of 14 residues. Germline assignment: CDR1 SGHKS and CDR2 YYEKEE (reference sequence). V was cut by 0 bases and J by 4 bases, with 10 bases left in between. The CDR3 nucleotides are TGTGCCAGCAGCTTGGTTTGGGGGTTAGAGACCCAGTACTTC. As protein: CASSLVWGLETQYF.